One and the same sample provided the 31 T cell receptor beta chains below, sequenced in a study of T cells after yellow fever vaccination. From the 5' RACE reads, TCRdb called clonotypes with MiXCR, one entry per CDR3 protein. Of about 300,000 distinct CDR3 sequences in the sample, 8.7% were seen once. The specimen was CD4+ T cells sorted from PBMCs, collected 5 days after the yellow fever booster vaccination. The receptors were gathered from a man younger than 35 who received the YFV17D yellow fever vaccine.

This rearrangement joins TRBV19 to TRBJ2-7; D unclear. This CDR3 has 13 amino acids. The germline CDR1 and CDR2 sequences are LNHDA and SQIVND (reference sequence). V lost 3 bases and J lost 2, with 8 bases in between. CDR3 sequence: CASSISWTYEQYF. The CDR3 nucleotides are TGTGCCAGTAGTATCTCGTGGACCTACGAGCAGTACTTC.

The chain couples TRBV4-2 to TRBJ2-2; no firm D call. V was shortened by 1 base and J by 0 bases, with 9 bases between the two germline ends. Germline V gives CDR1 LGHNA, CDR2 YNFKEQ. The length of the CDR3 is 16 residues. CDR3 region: CASSQAHSTNTGELFF. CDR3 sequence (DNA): TGTGCCAGCAGCCAAGCACACAGCACGAACACCGGGGAGCTGTTTTTT.

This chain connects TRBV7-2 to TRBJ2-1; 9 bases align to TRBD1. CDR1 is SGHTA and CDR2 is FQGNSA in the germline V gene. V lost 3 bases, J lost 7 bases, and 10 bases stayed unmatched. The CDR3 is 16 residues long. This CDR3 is CASSFRQGGGLNEQFF. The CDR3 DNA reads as TGTGCCAGCAGCTTCAGACAGGGGGGAGGATTAAATGAGCAGTTCTTC.

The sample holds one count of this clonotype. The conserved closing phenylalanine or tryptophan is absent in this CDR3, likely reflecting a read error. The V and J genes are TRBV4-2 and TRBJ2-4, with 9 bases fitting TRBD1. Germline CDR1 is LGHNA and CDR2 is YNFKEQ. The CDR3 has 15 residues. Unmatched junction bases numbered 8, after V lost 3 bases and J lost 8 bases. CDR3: CASSHRQGVGDIQYY. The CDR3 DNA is TGTGCCAGCAGCCATAGACAGGGGGTAGGAGACATTCAGTACTAC.

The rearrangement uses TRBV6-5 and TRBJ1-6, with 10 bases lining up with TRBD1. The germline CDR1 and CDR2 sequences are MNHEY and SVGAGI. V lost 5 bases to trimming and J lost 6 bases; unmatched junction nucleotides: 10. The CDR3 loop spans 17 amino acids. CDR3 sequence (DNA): TGTGCCAGCAGTCGTGACAGGGGGCGCACGTTTAATTCACCCCTCCACTTT. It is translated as CASSRDRGRTFNSPLHF.

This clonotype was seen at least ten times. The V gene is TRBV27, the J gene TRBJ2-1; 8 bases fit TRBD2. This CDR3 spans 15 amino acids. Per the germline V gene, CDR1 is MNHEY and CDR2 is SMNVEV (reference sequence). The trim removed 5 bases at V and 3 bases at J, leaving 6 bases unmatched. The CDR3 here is CASSLLAGIYNEQFF. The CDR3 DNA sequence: TGTGCCAGCAGTCTATTAGCGGGGATCTACAATGAGCAGTTCTTC.

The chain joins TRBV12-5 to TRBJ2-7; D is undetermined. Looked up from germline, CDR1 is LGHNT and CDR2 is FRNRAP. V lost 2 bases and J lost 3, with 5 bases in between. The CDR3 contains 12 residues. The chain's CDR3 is CASGLHRYEQYF. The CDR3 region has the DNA TGTGCTAGTGGTTTGCACCGCTACGAGCAGTACTTC.

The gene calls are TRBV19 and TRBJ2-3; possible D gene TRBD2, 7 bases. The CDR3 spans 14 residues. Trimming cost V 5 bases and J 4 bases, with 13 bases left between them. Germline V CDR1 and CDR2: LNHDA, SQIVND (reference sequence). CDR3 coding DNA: TGTGCCAGTAGTCCTCGGGGGGCTCCAGATACGCAGTATTTT. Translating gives CASSPRGAPDTQYF. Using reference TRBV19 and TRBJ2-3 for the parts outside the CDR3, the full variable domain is DGGITQSPKYLFRKEGQNVTLSCEQNLNHDAMYWYRQDPGQGLRLIYYSQIVNDFQKGDIAEGYSVSREKKESFPLTVTSAQKNPTAFYLCASSPRGAPDTQYFGPGTRLTVL.

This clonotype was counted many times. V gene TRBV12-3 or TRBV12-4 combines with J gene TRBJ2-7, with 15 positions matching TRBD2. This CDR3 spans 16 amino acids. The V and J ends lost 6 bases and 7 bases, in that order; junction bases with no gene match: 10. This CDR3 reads CASSSPRTSGGGEQYF. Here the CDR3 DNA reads TGTGCCAGCAGCTCCCCGCGGACTAGCGGGGGGGGGGAGCAGTACTTC.

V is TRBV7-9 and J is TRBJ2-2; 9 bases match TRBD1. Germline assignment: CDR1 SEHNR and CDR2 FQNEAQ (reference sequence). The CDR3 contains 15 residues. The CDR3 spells CAADGTGLNTGELFF. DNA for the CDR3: TGTGCTGCGGATGGGACAGGGCTGAACACCGGGGAGCTGTTTTTT.

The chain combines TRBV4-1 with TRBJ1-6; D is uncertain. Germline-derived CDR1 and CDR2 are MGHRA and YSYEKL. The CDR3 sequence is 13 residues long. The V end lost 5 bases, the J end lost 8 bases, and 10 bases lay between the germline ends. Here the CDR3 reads CASSKARDSPLHF. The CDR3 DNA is TGCGCCAGCAGCAAAGCGAGGGATTCACCCCTCCACTTT.

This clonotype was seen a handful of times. CDR3 amino acids: CASSLSGTGDGYTF. The CDR3, as DNA: TGTGCCAGCAGTTTATCGGGGACAGGGGATGGCTACACCTTC. J is TRBJ1-2 and V is TRBV27; 10 nucleotides align to TRBD1. CDR3 length: 14 amino acids. Germline-derived CDR1 and CDR2 are MNHEY and SMNVEV (reference sequence). The junction had 1 base not matched to a gene; V was cut back by 0 bases and J by 6 bases.

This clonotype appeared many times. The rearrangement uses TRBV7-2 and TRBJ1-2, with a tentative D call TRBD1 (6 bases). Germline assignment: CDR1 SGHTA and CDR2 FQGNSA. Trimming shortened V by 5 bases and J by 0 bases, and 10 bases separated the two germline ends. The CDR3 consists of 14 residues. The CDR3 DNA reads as TGTGCCAGCAGCCTAGGGGGGGCTAACTATGGCTACACCTTC. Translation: CASSLGGANYGYTF.

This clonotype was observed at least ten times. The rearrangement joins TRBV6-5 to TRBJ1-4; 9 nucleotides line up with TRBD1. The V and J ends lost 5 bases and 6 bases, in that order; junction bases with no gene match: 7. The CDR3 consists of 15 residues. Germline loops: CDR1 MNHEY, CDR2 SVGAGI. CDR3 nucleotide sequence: TGTGCCAGCAGTAGTTCCGGGACAGGGCATGAAAAACTGTTTTTT. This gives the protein CASSSSGTGHEKLFF.

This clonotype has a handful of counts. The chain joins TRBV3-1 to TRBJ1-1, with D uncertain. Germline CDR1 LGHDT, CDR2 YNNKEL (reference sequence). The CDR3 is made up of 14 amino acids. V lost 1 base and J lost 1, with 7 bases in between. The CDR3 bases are TGTGCCAGCAGCCAAGTCGCGAGGAACACTGAAGCTTTCTTT. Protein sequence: CASSQVARNTEAFF.

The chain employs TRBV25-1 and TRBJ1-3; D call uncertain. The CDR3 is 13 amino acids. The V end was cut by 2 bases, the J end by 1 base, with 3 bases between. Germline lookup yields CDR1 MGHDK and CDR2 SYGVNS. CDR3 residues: CASSESSGNTIYF. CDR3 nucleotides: TGTGCCAGCAGTGAAAGTTCTGGAAACACCATATATTTT.

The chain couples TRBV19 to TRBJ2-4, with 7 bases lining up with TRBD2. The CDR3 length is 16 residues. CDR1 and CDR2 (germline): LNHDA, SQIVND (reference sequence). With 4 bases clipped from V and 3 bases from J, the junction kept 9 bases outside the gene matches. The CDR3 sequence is CASSTFTSVGKNIQYF. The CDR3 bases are TGTGCCAGTAGTACCTTTACTAGCGTCGGCAAAAACATTCAGTACTTC.

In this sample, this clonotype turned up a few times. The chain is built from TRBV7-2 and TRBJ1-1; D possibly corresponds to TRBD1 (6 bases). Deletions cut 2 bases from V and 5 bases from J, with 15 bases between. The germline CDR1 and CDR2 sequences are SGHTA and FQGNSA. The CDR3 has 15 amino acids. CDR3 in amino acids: CASSLLRQGKTEAFF. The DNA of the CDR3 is TGTGCCAGCAGCTTACTGCGGCAGGGGAAAACTGAAGCTTTCTTT.

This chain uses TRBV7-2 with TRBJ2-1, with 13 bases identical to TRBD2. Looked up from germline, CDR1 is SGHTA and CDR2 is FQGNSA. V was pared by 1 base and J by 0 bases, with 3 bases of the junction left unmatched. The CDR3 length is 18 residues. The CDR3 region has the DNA TGTGCCAGCAGCTTAGATCGGACTAGCGGGGGCTCCTACAATGAGCAGTTCTTC. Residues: CASSLDRTSGGSYNEQFF.

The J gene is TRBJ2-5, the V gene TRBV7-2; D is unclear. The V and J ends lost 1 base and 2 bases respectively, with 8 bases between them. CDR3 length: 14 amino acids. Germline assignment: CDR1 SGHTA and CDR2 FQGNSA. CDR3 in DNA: TGTGCCAGCAGCTTAGTGTCGGCTCAAGAGACCCAGTACTTC. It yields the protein CASSLVSAQETQYF.

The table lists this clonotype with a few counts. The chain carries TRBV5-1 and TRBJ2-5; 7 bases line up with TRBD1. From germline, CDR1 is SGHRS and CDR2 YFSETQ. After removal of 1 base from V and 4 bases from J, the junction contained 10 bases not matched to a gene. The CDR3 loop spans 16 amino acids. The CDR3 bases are TGCGCCAGCAGCTTGCAGGCCACGGGACAGTCAGAGACCCAGTACTTC. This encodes CASSLQATGQSETQYF.

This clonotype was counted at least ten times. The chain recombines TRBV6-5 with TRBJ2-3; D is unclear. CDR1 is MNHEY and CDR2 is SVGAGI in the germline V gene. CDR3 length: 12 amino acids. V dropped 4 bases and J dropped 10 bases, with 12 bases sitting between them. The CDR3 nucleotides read TGTGCCAGCAGTTCTCGAGAGGCAGCGCAGTATTTT. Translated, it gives CASSSREAAQYF.

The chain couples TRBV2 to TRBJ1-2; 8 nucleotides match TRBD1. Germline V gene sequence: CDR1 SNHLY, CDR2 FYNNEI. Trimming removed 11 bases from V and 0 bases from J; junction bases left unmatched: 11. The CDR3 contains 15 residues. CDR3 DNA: TGTGCCGGTATATTCGACAGGGGAGCTAACTATGGCTACACCTTC. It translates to CAGIFDRGANYGYTF.

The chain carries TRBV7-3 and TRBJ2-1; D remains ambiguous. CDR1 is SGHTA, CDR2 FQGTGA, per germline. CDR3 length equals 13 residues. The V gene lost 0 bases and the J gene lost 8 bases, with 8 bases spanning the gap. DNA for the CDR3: TGTGCCAGCAGCTTAACTACCGGCCATGAGCAGTTCTTC. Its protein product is CASSLTTGHEQFF. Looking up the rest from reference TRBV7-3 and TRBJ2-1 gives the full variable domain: GAGVSQTPSNKVTEKGKYVELRCDPISGHTALYWYRQSLGQGPEFLIYFQGTGAADDSGLPNDRFFAVRPEGSVSTLKIQRTERGDSAVYLCASSLTTGHEQFFGPGTRLTVL.

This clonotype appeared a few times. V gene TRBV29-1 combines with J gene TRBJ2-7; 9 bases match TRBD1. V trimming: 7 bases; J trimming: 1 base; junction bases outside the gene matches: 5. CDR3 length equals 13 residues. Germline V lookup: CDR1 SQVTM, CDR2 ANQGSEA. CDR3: CSGGGTGSYEQYF. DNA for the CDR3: TGCAGCGGGGGGGGGACAGGGTCCTACGAGCAGTACTTC.

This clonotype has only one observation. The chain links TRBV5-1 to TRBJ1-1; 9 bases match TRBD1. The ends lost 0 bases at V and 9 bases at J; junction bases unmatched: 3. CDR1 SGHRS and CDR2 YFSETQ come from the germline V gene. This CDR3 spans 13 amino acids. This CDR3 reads CASSLGQGEQAFF. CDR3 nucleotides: TGCGCCAGCAGCTTGGGACAGGGGGAGCAAGCTTTCTTT.

DNA of the CDR3: TGTGCCAGCAGCTTAGGGGACAGGGGAATTTGGTACGAGCAGTACTTC. Amino acids: CASSLGDRGIWYEQYF. The V call is TRBV7-2, the J call TRBJ2-7, with 10 bases matching TRBD1. The junction had 7 bases not matched to a gene; V was cut back by 1 base and J by 4 bases. The CDR3 is made up of 16 amino acids. The V gene's germline CDR1 is SGHTA and CDR2 FQGNSA.

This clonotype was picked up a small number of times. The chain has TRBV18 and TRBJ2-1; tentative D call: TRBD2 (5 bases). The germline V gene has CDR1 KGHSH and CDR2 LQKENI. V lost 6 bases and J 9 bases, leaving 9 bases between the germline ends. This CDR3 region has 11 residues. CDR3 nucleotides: TGTGCCAGCTCCTCAAGCGGTGAGCAGTTCTTC. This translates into CASSSSGEQFF.

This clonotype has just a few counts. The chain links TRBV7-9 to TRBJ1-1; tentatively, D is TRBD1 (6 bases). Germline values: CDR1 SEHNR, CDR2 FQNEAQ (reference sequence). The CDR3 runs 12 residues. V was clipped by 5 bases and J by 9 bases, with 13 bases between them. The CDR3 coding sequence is TGTGCCAGCAGCACGGACAGCTCCAAAGCTTTCTTT. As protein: CASSTDSSKAFF.

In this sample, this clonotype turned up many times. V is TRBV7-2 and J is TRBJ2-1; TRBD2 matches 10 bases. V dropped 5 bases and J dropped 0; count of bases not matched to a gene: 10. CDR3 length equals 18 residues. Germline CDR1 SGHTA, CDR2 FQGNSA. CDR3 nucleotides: TGTGCCAGCAGCCTCGCCGTAGCGGGGGGAGACTCCTACAATGAGCAGTTCTTC. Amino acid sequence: CASSLAVAGGDSYNEQFF.

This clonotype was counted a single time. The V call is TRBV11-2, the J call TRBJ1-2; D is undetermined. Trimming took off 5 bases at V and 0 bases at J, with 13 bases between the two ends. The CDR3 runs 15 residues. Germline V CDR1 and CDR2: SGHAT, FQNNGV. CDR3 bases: TGTGCCAGCAGCGTAAACAGACGAGCTAACTATGGCTACACCTTC. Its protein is CASSVNRRANYGYTF.